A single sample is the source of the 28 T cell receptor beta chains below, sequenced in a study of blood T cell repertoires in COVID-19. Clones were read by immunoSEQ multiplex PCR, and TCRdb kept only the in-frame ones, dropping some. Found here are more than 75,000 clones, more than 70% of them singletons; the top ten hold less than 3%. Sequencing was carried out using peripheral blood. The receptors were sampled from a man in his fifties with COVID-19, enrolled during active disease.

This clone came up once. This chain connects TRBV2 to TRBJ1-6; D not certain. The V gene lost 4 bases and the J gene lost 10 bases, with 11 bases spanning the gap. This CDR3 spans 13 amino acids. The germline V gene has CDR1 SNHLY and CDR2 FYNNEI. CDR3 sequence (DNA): TGTGCCAGCAGTGCTTCTAGGTGGTCACCCCTCCACTTT. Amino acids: CASSASRWSPLHF.

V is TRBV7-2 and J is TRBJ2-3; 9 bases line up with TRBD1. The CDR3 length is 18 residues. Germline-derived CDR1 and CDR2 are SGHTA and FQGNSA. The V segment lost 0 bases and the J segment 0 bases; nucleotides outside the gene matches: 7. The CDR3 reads CASSLALTGGASTDTQYF. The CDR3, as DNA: TGTGCCAGCAGCTTAGCGCTAACAGGGGGCGCGAGCACAGATACGCAGTATTTT.

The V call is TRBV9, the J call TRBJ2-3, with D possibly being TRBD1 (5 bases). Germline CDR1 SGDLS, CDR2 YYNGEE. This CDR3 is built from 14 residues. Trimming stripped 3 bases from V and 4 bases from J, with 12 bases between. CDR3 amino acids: CASSGGGESDTQYF. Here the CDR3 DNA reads TGTGCCAGCAGCGGGGGCGGAGAGTCAGATACGCAGTATTTT. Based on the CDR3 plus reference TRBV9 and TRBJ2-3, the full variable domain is DSGVTQTPKHLITATGQRVTLRCSPRSGDLSVYWYQQSLDQGLQFLIQYYNGEERAKGNILERFSAQQFPDLHSELNLSSLELGDSALYFCASSGGGESDTQYFGPGTRLTVL.

The CDR3 nucleotides read TGCAGTGTTACTGACAGGGCGGATTATGGAGAGCAGTACTTC. Translation: CSVTDRADYGEQYF. The rearrangement uses TRBV20-1 and TRBJ2-7; 7 nucleotides match TRBD1. The junction had 16 bases not matched to a gene; V was cut back by 7 bases and J by 7 bases. Germline V gene lookup returns CDR1 DFQATT and CDR2 SNEGSKA (reference sequence). The CDR3 runs to 14 residues.

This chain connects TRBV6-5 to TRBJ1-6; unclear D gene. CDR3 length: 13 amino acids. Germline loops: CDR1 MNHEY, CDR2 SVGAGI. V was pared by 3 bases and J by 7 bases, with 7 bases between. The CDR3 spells CASSYGLNSPLHF. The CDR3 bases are TGTGCCAGCAGTTATGGACTAAATTCACCCCTCCACTTT.

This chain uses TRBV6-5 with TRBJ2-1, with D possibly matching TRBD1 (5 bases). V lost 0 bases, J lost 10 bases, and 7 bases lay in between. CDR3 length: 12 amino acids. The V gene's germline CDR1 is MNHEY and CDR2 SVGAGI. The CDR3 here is CASSYSGAEQFF. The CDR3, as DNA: TGTGCCAGCAGTTACTCAGGGGCAGAGCAGTTCTTC.

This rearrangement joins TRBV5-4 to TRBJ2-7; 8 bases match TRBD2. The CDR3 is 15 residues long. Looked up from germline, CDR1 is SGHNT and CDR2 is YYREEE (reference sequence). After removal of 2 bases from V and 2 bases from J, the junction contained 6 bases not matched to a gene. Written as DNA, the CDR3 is TGTGCCAGCAGCTTCGGCGGGGGGATTACCTACGAGCAGTACTTC. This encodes CASSFGGGITYEQYF.

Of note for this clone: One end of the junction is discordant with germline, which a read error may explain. CDR3 coding DNA: TGCGCCAGCAGCGACAGACAGGGGAACGCCGGGGAGCTGTTTTTT. Encoded protein: CASSDRQGNAGELFF. The J gene is TRBJ2-2, the V gene TRBV5-1; the match to TRBD1 covers 8 bases. Germline CDR1 is SGHRS and CDR2 is YFSETQ. This CDR3 contains 15 residues.

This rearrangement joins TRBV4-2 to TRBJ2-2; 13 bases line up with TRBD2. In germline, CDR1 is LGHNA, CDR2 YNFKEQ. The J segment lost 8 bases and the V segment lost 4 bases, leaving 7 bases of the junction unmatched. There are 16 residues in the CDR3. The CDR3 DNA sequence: TGTGCCAGCAGCCGAACTAGCGGGGGGGCCGGTGGGGAGCTGTTTTTT. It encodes CASSRTSGGAGGELFF.

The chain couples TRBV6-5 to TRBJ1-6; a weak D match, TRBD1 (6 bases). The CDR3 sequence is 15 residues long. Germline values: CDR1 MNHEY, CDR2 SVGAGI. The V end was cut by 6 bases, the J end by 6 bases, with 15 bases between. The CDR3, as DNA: TGTGCCAGCAGAACCGGACAGAAGCTTAATTCACCCCTCCACTTT. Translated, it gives CASRTGQKLNSPLHF.

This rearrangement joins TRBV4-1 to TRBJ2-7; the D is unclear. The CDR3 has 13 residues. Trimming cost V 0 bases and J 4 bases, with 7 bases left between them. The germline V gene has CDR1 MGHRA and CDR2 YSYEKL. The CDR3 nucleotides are TGCGCCAGCAGCCAAGATTACGGGTACGAGCAGTACTTC. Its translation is CASSQDYGYEQYF.

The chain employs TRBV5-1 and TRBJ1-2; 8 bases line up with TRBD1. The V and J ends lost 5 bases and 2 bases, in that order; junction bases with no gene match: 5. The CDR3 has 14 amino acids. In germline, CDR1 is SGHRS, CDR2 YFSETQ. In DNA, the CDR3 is TGCGCCAGCAGGGGGGACAGGACGAACTATGGCTACACCTTC. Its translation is CASRGDRTNYGYTF.

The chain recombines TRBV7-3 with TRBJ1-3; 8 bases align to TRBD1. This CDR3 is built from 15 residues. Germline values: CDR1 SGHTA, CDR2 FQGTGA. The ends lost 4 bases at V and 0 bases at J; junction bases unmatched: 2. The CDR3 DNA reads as TGTGCCAGCAGCTCAACAGGGGGCTCTGGAAACACCATATATTTT. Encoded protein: CASSSTGGSGNTIYF. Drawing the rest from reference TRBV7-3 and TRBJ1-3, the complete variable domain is GAGVSQTPSNKVTEKGKYVELRCDPISGHTALYWYRQSLGQGPEFLIYFQGTGAADDSGLPNDRFFAVRPEGSVSTLKIQRTERGDSAVYLCASSSTGGSGNTIYFGEGSWLTVV.

CDR3 amino acids: CATSRTSGGTDTQYF. DNA for the CDR3: TGTGCCACCAGCAGAACTAGCGGGGGCACAGATACGCAGTATTTT. The V gene is TRBV15, the J gene TRBJ2-3, with 10 bases lining up with TRBD2. The V and J ends lost 2 bases and 1 base, in that order; junction bases with no gene match: 0. The CDR3 extends over 15 amino acids. In germline, CDR1 is LNHNV, CDR2 YYDKDF (reference sequence).

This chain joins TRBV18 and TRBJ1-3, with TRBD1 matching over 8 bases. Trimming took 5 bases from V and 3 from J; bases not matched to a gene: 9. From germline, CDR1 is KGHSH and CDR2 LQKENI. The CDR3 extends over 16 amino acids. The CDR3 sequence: CASSSTGTGGGNTIYF. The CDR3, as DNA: TGTGCCAGCTCATCCACCGGGACAGGCGGTGGAAACACCATATATTTT.

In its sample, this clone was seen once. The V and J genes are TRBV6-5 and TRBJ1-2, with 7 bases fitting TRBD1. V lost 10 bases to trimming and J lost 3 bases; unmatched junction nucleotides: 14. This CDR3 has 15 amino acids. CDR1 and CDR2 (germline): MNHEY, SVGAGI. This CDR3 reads CATPRQGGEYYGYTF. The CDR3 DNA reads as TGTGCCACCCCGAGGCAGGGGGGTGAATACTATGGCTACACCTTC.

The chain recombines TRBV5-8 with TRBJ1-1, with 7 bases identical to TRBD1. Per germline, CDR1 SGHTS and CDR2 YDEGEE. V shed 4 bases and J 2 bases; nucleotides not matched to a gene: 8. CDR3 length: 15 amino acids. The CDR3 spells CASSTRQGSNTEAFF. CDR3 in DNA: TGTGCCAGCAGCACGCGACAGGGAAGTAACACTGAAGCTTTCTTT. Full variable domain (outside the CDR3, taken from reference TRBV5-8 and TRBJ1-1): EAGVTQSPTHLIKTRGQQATLRCSPISGHTSVYWYQQALGLGLQFLLWYDEGEERNRGNFPPRFSGRQFPNYSSELNVNALELEDSALYLCASSTRQGSNTEAFFGQGTRLTVV.

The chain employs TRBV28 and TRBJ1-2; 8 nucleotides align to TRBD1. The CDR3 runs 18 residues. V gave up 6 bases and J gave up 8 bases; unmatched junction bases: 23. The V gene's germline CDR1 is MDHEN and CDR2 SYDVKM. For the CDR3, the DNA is TGTGCCAGCAGATTTTACAGGGGGAGCCCCCCCGAACGTCAGGGCTACACCTTC. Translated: CASRFYRGSPPERQGYTF.

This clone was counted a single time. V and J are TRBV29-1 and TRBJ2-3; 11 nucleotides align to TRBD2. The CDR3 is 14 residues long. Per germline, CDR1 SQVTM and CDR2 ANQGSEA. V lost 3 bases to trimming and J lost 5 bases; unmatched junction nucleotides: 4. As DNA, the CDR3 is TGCAGCGTTGATGGACTAGCGGGTCGAGATACGCAGTATTTT. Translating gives CSVDGLAGRDTQYF.

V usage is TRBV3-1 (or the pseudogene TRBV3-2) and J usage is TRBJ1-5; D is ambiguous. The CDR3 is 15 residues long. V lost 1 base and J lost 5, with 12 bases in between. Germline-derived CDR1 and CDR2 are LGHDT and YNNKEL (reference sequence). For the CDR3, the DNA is TGTGCCAGCAGCCAAGGGGCGGGCTCACATCAGCCCCAGCATTTT. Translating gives CASSQGAGSHQPQHF.

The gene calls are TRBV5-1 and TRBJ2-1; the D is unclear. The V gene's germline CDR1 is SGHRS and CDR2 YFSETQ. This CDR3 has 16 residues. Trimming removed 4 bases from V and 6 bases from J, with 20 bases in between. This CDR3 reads CASSTSTLAGINEQFF. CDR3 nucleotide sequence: TGCGCCAGCAGCACCTCGACATTGGCAGGTATCAATGAGCAGTTCTTC.

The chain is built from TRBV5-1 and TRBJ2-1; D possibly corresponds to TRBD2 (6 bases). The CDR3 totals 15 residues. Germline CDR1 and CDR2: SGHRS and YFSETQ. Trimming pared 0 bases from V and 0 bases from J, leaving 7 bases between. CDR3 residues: CASSLDGSSYNEQFF. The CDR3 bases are TGCGCCAGCAGCTTGGACGGGAGCTCCTACAATGAGCAGTTCTTC.

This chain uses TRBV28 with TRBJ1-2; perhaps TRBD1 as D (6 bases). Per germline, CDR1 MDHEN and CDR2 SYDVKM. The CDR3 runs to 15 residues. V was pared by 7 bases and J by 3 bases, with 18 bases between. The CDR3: CASIPWGGLDYGYTF. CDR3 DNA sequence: TGTGCCAGCATCCCATGGGGGGGCCTGGACTATGGCTACACCTTC.

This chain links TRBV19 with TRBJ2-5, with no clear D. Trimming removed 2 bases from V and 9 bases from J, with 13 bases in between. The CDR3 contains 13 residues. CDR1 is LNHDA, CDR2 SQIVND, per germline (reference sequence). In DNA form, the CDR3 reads TGTGCCAGTAGTATATCCCTCCCTTGGCCCCAGTACTTC. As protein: CASSISLPWPQYF.

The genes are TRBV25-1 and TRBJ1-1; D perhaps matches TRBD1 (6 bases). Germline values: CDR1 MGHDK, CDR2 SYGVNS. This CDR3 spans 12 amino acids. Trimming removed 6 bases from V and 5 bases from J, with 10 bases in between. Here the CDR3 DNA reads TGTGCCAGCAGACAGGGTAAAACTGAAGCTTTCTTT. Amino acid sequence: CASRQGKTEAFF.

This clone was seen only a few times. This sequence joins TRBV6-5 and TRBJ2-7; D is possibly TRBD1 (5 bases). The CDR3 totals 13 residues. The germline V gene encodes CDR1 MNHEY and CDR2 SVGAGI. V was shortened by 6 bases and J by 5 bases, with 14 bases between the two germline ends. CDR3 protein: CASSPFKGDEQYF. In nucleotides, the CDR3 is TGTGCCAGCAGCCCGTTCAAAGGGGACGAGCAGTACTTC.

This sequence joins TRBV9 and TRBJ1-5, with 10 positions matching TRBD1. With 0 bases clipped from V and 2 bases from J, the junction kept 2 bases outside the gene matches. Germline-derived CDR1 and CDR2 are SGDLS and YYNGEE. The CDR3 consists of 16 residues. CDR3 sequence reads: CASSVGGTGGNQPQHF. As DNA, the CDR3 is TGTGCCAGCAGCGTAGGGGGGACAGGGGGCAATCAGCCCCAGCATTTT.

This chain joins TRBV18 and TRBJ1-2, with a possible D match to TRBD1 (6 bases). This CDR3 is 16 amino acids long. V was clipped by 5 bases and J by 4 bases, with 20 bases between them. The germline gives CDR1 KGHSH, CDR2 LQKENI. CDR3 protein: CASSDSRDTHLYGYTF. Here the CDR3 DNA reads TGTGCCAGCTCAGATTCCCGGGACACTCACCTCTATGGCTACACCTTC.